One sample yielded the 16 T cell receptor beta chains listed below, sequenced in a study of cytotoxic CD8 clonotypes in ibrutinib-treated CLL (dated by TCRdb to the early 2020s). The library was obtained by the immunoSEQ multiplex PCR assay. Sourced from immuneACCESS, this table was stored by TCRdb with only in-frame sequences that have V and J called. A share of the clones is absent; for the studies checked, an unresolved V gene accounts for under half, and the remainder has no known explanation. The sample contains about 84,000 clones, more than 70% of them found a single time. In total, the top ten clones hold under 7% of the sample. The material sequenced was PBMCs, taken before ibrutinib treatment. The receptors originated from a human donor with chronic lymphocytic leukemia.

The chain employs TRBV7-9 and TRBJ2-2; possible D gene TRBD2, 6 bases. CDR1 is SEHNR and CDR2 is FQNEAQ in the germline V gene (reference sequence). There are 18 residues in the CDR3. V dropped 2 bases and J dropped 0 bases, with 16 bases sitting between them. The chain's CDR3 is CASSLRWDSSPNTGELFF. DNA for the CDR3: TGTGCCAGCAGCTTAAGGTGGGACTCCTCTCCGAACACCGGGGAGCTGTTTTTT. Based on the CDR3 plus reference TRBV7-9 and TRBJ2-2, the full variable domain is DTGVSQNPRHKITKRGQNVTFRCDPISEHNRLYWYRQTLGQGPEFLTYFQNEAQLEKSRLLSDRFSAERPKGSFSTLEIQRTEQGDSAMYLCASSLRWDSSPNTGELFFGEGSRLTVL.

V usage is TRBV28 and J usage is TRBJ2-7, with 12 positions matching TRBD2. The germline V gene has CDR1 MDHEN and CDR2 SYDVKM. The V and J ends lost 5 bases and 4 bases, in that order; junction bases with no gene match: 15. This CDR3 has 18 residues. The CDR3 is CASSPHGTSGPKGYEQYF. CDR3 DNA: TGTGCCAGCAGTCCCCATGGGACTAGCGGGCCGAAAGGGTACGAGCAGTACTTC.

The chain joins TRBV6-4 to TRBJ2-3; TRBD2 agrees at 7 bases. J lost 0 bases, V lost 6 bases, and 3 bases had no gene match. The germline V gene encodes CDR1 MRHNA and CDR2 SNTAGT. This CDR3 is built from 14 residues. This CDR3 is CASRAGSSTDTQYF. The CDR3 DNA is TGTGCCAGCAGAGCGGGATCTAGCACAGATACGCAGTATTTT.

This chain connects TRBV7-9 to TRBJ1-1; D is possibly TRBD1 (6 bases). Trimming took 1 base from V and 7 from J, leaving 16 bases between them. The germline gives CDR1 SEHNR, CDR2 FQNEAQ (reference sequence). The CDR3 is 15 amino acids. Here the CDR3 reads CASSLGGGAPLEAFF. The CDR3 coding sequence is TGTGCCAGCAGCTTAGGTGGGGGCGCGCCCCTTGAAGCTTTCTTT.

V and J are TRBV5-1 and TRBJ1-1; the D gene is possibly TRBD1 (6 bases). Trimming pared 4 bases from V and 2 bases from J, leaving 21 bases between. Germline V CDR1 and CDR2: SGHRS, YFSETQ. This CDR3 is 17 amino acids long. This CDR3 reads CASSPVTGIGGNTEAFF. The CDR3 DNA is TGCGCCAGCAGCCCGGTTACAGGGATCGGAGGAAACACTGAAGCTTTCTTT.

The chain recombines TRBV27 with TRBJ1-1, with unresolved D. The V end lost 10 bases, the J end lost 0 bases, and 30 bases lay between the germline ends. Germline-derived CDR1 and CDR2 are MNHEY and SMNVEV (reference sequence). The CDR3 length is 19 residues. This chain's CDR3 is CATPTSGPRLPLMNTEAFF. CDR3 DNA: TGTGCCACCCCAACATCGGGTCCACGTCTTCCCCTAATGAACACTGAAGCTTTCTTT.

V and J are TRBV15 and TRBJ1-5; perhaps TRBD1 as D (6 bases). V lost 2 bases to trimming and J lost 5 bases, with 10 bases between them. The CDR3 spans 14 residues. From germline, CDR1 is LNHNV and CDR2 YYDKDF (reference sequence). CDR3 region: CATSRQGRDQPQHF. In DNA, the CDR3 is TGTGCCACCAGCAGACAGGGGAGGGATCAGCCCCAGCATTTT.

The DNA for the CDR3 is TGTGCCAGCAGCTTACTAGGGTCTAGCACAGATACGCAGTATTTT. Amino acids: CASSLLGSSTDTQYF. J is TRBJ2-3 and V is TRBV11-1; D uncertain. V dropped 2 bases and J dropped 0 bases, with 9 bases sitting between them. CDR1 SGHAT and CDR2 FQDESV come from the germline V gene (reference sequence). This CDR3 has 15 residues.

This clone was observed once. The rearrangement joins TRBV29-1 to TRBJ1-2; weak D call: TRBD1 (5 bases). Trimming pared 8 bases from V and 3 bases from J, leaving 10 bases between. CDR1 and CDR2 (germline): SQVTM, ANQGSEA. The CDR3 is 11 amino acids. The CDR3: CSLGQDYGYTF. Here the CDR3 DNA reads TGCAGCCTCGGACAAGACTATGGCTACACCTTC.

The chain couples TRBV25-1 to TRBJ2-1; 12 bases align to TRBD2. The CDR3 is 15 amino acids. CDR1 is MGHDK, CDR2 SYGVNS, per germline. V shed 3 bases, J shed 6 bases, and the junction held 3 bases outside the gene matches. CDR3 coding DNA: TGTGCCAGCAGTGATCTAGCGGGAGGGCCCAATGAGCAGTTCTTC. Protein: CASSDLAGGPNEQFF.

Only one count was recorded for this clone. The chain links TRBV4-3 to TRBJ2-1; D may be TRBD2 (5 bases). V was pared by 1 base and J by 13 bases, with 14 bases between. CDR1 and CDR2 (germline): LGHNA, YSLEER. CDR3 length: 13 amino acids. For the CDR3, the DNA is TGCGCCAGCAGCCAAGGAGGCAGCGGACTCCAGTTCTTC. Translation: CASSQGGSGLQFF.

This sequence joins TRBV6-5 and TRBJ1-3; maybe TRBD1 (5 bases). This CDR3 is built from 15 residues. Trimming removed 6 bases from V and 0 bases from J, with 12 bases in between. CDR1 and CDR2 (germline): MNHEY, SVGAGI. The chain's CDR3 is CASRWGSGSGNTIYF. The CDR3 DNA sequence: TGTGCCAGCAGATGGGGCTCAGGCTCTGGAAACACCATATATTTT.

The chain carries TRBV7-2 and TRBJ1-1; D possibly corresponds to TRBD1 (5 bases). Germline values: CDR1 SGHTA, CDR2 FQGNSA. Trimming pared 1 base from V and 2 bases from J, leaving 8 bases between. CDR3 length: 14 residues. Here the CDR3 reads CASSLGGSNTEAFF. The CDR3 coding sequence is TGTGCCAGCAGCTTAGGGGGGTCCAACACTGAAGCTTTCTTT.

This clone was seen a handful of times. CDR3 nucleotide sequence: TGTGCCAGTCGGACTAGCGGGGGTTCCTACGAGCAGTACTTC. Translation gives CASRTSGGSYEQYF. The V and J genes are TRBV19 and TRBJ2-7; 13 bases line up with TRBD2. This CDR3 region has 14 residues. Losses at the gene ends were 8 bases for V and 1 base for J; bases not matched to a gene: 2. Germline lookup yields CDR1 LNHDA and CDR2 SQIVND (reference sequence).

The rearrangement links TRBV13 to TRBJ2-1; 12 nucleotides agree with TRBD2. Losses at the gene ends were 3 bases for V and 8 bases for J; bases not matched to a gene: 5. The V gene's germline CDR1 is PRHDT and CDR2 FYEKMQ (reference sequence). CDR3 length equals 15 residues. CDR3 residues: CASSFKTSGSDEQFF. CDR3 sequence (DNA): TGTGCCAGCAGCTTTAAGACTAGCGGGAGTGATGAGCAGTTCTTC. Based on the CDR3 plus reference TRBV13 and TRBJ2-1, the full variable domain is AAGVIQSPRHLIKEKRETATLKCYPIPRHDTVYWYQQGPGQDPQFLISFYEKMQSDKGSIPDRFSAQQFSDYHSELNMSSLELGDSALYFCASSFKTSGSDEQFFGPGTRLTVL.

This rearrangement joins TRBV5-1 to TRBJ1-1; 9 positions match TRBD1. The CDR3 is 15 amino acids. CDR1 SGHRS and CDR2 YFSETQ come from the germline V gene. The ends lost 4 bases at V and 0 bases at J; junction bases unmatched: 4. DNA of the CDR3: TGCGCCAGCAGCCCTGGGACAGGGATGAACACTGAAGCTTTCTTT. This codes for CASSPGTGMNTEAFF.